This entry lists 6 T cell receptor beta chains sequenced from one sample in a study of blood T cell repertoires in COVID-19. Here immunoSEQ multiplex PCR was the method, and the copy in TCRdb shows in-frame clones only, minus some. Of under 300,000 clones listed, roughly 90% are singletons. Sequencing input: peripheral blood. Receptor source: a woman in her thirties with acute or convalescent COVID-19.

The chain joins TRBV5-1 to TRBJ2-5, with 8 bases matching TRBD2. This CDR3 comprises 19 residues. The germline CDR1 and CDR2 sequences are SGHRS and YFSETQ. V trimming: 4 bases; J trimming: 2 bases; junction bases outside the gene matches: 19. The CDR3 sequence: CASSLPSKRSRGAQETQYF. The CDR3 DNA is TGCGCCAGCAGCCTCCCGTCCAAGAGGTCGCGGGGGGCTCAAGAGACCCAGTACTTC. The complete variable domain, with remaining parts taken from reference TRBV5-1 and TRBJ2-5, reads KAGVTQTPRYLIKTRGQQVTLSCSPISGHRSVSWYQQTPGQGLQFLFEYFSETQRNKGNFPGRFSGRQFSNSRSEMNVSTLELGDSALYLCASSLPSKRSRGAQETQYFGPGTRLLVL.

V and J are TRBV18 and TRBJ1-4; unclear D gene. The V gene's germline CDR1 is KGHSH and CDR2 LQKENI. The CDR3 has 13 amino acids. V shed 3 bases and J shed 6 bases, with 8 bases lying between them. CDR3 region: CASSPQTHEKLFF. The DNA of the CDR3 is TGTGCCAGCTCACCTCAGACTCATGAAAAACTGTTTTTT.

This chain's CDR3 is CASSPPRGGSENSVYF. CDR3 DNA: TGTGCCAGCTCACCACCGCGTGGGGGGTCTGAGAACAGCGTGTACTTC. The rearrangement joins TRBV18 to TRBJ2-7; the D gene is possibly TRBD2 (6 bases). Germline V gene data show CDR1 as KGHSH and CDR2 as LQKENI. This CDR3 contains 16 residues. Trimming pared 0 bases from V and 12 bases from J, leaving 24 bases between.

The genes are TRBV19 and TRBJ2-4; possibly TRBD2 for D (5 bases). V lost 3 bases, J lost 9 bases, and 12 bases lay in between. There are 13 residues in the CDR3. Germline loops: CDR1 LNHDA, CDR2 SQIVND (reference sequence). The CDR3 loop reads CASSMITRGIQYF. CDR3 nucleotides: TGTGCCAGTAGTATGATCACTAGAGGCATTCAGTACTTC.

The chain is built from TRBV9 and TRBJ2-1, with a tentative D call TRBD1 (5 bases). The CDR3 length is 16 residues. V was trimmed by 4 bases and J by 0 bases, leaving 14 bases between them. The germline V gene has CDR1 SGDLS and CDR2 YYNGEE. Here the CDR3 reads CASSPQGSSSYNEQFF. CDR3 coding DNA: TGTGCCAGCAGCCCCCAGGGAAGTAGCTCCTACAATGAGCAGTTCTTC. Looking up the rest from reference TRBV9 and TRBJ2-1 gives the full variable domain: DSGVTQTPKHLITATGQRVTLRCSPRSGDLSVYWYQQSLDQGLQFLIQYYNGEERAKGNILERFSAQQFPDLHSELNLSSLELGDSALYFCASSPQGSSSYNEQFFGPGTRLTVL.

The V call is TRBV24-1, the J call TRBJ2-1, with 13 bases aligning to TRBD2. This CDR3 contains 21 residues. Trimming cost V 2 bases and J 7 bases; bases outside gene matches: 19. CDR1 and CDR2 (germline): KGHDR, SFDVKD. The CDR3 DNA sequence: TGTGCCACCAGTGATTCCTCCTGGTCGCTAGGACTAGCGGGAGTTCCTAATGAGCAGTTCTTC. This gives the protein CATSDSSWSLGLAGVPNEQFF.